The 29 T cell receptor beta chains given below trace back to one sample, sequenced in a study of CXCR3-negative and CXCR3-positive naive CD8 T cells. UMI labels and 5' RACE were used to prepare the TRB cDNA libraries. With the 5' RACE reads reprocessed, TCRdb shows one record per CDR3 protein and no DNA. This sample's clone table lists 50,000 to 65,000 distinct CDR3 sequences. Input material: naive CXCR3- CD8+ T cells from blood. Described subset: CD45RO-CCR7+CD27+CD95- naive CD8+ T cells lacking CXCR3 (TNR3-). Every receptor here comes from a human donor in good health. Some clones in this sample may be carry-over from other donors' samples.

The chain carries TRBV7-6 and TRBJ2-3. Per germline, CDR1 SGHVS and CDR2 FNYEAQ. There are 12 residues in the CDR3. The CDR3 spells CASSLAVDTQYF. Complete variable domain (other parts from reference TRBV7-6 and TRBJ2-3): GAGVSQSPRYKVTKRGQDVALRCDPISGHVSLYWYRQALGQGPEFLTYFNYEAQQDKSGLPNDRFSAERPEGSISTLTIQRTEQRDSAMYRCASSLAVDTQYFGPGTRLTVL.

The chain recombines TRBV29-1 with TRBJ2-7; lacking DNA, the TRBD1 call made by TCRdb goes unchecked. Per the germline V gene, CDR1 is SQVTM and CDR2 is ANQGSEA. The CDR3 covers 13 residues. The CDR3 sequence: CSVDQGESYEQYF.

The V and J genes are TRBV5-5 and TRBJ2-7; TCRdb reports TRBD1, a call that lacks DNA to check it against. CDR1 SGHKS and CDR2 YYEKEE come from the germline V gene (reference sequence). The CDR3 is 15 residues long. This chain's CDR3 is CASINQGGALHEQYF.

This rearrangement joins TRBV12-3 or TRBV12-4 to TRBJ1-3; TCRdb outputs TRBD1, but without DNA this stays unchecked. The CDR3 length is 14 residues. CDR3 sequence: CASSPGQGWNTIYF.

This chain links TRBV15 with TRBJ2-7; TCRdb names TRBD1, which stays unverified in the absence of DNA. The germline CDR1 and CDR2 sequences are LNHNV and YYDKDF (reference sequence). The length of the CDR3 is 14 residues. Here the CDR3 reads CATSLSRGGYEQYF.

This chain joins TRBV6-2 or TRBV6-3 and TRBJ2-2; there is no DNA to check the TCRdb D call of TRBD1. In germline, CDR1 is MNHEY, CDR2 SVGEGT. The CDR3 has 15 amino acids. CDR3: CASSSGRENTGELFF.

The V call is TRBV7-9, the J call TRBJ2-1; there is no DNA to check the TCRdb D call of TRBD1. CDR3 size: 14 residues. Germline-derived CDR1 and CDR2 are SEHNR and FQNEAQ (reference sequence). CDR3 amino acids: CAGNMQGLNNEQFF.

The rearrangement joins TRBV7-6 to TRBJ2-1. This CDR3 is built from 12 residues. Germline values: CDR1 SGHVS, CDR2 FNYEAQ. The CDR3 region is CASSRSNNEQFF.

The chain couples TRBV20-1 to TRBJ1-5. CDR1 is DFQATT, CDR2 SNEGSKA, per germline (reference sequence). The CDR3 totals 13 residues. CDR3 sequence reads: CSARDIRHQPQHF.

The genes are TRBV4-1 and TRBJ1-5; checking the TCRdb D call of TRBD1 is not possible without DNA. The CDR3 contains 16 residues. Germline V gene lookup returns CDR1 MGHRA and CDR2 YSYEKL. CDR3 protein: CASSQVWTGYNQPQHF.

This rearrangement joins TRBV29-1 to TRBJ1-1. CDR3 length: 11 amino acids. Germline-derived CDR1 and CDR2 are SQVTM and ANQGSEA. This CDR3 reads CSVEVGPEAFF. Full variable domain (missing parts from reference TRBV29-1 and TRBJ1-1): SAVISQKPSRDICQRGTSLTIQCQVDSQVTMMFWYRQQPGQSLTLIATANQGSEATYESGFVIDKFPISRPNLTFSTLTVSNMSPEDSSIYLCSVEVGPEAFFGQGTRLTVV.

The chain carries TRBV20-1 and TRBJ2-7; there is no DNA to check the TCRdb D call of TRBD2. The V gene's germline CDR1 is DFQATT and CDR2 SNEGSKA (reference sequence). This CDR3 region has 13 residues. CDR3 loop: CSAGLVVSYEQYF.

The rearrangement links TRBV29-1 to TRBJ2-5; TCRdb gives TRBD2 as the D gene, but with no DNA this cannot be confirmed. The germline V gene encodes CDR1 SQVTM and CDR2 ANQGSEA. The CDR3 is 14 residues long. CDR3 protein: CSVAPTSAEETQYF.

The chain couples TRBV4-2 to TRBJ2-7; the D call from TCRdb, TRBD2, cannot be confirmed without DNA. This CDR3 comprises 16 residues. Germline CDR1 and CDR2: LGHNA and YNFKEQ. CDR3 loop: CASSPPSGSSSYEQYF.

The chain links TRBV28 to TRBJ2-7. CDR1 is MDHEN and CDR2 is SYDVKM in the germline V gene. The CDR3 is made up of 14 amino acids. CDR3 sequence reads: CASSLGGSTYEQYF.

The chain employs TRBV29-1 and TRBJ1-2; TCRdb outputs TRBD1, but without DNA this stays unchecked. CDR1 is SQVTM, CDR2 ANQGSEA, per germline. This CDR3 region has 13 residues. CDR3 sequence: CSVDLGQPYGYTF. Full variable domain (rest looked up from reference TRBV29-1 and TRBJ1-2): SAVISQKPSRDICQRGTSLTIQCQVDSQVTMMFWYRQQPGQSLTLIATANQGSEATYESGFVIDKFPISRPNLTFSTLTVSNMSPEDSSIYLCSVDLGQPYGYTFGSGTRLTVV.

The chain's CDR3 is CASSLDPGDYEQYF. The rearrangement joins TRBV7-3 to TRBJ2-7; TCRdb returns TRBD1, unconfirmable since there is no DNA. This CDR3 contains 14 residues. CDR1 SGHTA and CDR2 FQGTGA come from the germline V gene.

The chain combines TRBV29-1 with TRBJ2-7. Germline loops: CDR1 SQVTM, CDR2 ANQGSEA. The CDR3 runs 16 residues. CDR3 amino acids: CSVEVYIGSRADGQYF.

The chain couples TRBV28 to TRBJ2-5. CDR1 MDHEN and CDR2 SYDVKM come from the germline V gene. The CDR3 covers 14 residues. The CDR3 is CASSSNSVQETQYF.

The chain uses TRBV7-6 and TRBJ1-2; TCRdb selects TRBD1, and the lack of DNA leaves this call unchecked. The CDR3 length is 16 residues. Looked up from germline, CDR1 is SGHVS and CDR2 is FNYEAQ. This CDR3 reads CASSLVMGQVSYGYTF.

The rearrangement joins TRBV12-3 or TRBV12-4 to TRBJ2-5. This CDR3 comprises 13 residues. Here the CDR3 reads CASRAGEKETQYF.

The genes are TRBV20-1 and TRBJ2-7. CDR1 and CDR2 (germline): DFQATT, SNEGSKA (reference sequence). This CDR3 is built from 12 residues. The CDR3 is CSACPRAYEQYF.

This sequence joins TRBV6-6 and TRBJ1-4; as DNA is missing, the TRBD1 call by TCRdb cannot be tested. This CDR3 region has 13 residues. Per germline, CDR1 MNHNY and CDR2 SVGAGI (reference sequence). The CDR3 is CASNLDRPEKLFF.

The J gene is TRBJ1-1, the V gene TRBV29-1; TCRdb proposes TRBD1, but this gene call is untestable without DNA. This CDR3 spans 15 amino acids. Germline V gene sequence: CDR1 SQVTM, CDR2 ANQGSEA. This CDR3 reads CSVEEGRTRTTEAFF.

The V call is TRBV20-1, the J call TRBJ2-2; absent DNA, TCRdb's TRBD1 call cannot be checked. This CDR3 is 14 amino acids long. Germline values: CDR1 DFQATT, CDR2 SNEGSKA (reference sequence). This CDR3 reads CSARGRTGDGELFF.

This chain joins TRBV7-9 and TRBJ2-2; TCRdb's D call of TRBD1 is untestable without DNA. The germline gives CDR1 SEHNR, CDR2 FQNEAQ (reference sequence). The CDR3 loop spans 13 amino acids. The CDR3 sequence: CASSGGYTGELFF.

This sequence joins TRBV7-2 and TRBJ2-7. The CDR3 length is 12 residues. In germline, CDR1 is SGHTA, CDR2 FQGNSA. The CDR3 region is CASSLGWPEQYF.

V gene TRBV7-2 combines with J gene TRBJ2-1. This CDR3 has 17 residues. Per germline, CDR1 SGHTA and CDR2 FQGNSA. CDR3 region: CASSFVAAVSSYNEQFF.

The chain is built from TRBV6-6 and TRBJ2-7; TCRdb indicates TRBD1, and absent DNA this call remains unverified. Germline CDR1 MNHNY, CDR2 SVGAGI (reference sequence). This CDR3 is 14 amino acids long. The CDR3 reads CASSLDTGSYEQYF.